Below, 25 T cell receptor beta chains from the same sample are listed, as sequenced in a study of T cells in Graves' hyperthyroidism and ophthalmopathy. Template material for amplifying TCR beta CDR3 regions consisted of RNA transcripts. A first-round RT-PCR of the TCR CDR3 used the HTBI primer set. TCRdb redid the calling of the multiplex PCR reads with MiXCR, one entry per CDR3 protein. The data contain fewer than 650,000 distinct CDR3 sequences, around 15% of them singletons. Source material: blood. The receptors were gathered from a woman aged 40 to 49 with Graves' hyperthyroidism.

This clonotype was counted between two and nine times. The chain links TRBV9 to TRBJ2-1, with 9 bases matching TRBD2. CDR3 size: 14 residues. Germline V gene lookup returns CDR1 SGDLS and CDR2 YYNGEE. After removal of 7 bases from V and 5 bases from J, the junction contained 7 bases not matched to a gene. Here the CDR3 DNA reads TGTGCCAGCGCCCCGACTAGCGGACACAATGAGCAGTTCTTC. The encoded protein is CASAPTSGHNEQFF.

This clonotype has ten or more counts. CDR3 loop: CSADYPSGNLCEQYF. CDR3 sequence (DNA): TGCAGTGCTGATTACCCTAGCGGGAATCTCTGCGAGCAGTACTTC. V is TRBV20-1 and J is TRBJ2-7; 9 bases align to TRBD2. J lost 6 bases, V lost 5 bases, and 14 bases had no gene match. This CDR3 spans 15 amino acids. Germline V CDR1 and CDR2: DFQATT, SNEGSKA (reference sequence).

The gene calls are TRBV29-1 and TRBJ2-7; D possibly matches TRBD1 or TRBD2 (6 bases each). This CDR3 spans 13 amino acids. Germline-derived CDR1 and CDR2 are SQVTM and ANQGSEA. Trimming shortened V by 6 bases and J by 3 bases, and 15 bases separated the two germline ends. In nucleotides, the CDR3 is TGCAGCGTGGAGGGGGACATAGACTACGAGCAGTACTTC. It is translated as CSVEGDIDYEQYF.

The CDR3 here is CSAVDRLVEQFF. In DNA form, the CDR3 reads TGCAGCGCCGTGGACAGGTTGGTTGAGCAGTTCTTC. V gene TRBV29-1 combines with J gene TRBJ2-1; 7 bases are shared with TRBD1. This CDR3 region has 12 residues. Unmatched junction bases numbered 9, after V lost 7 bases and J lost 9 bases. Germline V gene data show CDR1 as SQVTM and CDR2 as ANQGSEA.

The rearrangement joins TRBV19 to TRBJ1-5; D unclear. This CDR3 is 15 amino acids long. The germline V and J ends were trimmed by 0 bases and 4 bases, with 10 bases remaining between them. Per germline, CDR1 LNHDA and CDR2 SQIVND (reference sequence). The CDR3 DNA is TGTGCCAGTAGTATAGAGGGTTTGGGGAATCAGCCCCAGCATTTT. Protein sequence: CASSIEGLGNQPQHF.

CDR3 in amino acids: CSARGDRGIQETQYF. CDR3 coding DNA: TGCAGTGCTAGGGGGGACAGGGGGATACAAGAGACCCAGTACTTC. The rearrangement links TRBV20-1 to TRBJ2-5, with 11 bases lining up with TRBD1. Germline values: CDR1 DFQATT, CDR2 SNEGSKA (reference sequence). J was trimmed by 2 bases and V by 3 bases; bases with no gene match: 5. This CDR3 contains 15 residues.

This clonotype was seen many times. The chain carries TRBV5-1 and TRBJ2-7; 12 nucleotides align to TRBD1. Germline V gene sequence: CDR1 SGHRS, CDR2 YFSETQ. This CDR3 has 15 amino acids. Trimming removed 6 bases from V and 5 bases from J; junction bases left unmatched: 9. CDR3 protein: CASTRSGTGGHEQYF. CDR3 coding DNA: TGCGCCAGCACGCGTTCCGGGACAGGGGGCCACGAGCAGTACTTC.

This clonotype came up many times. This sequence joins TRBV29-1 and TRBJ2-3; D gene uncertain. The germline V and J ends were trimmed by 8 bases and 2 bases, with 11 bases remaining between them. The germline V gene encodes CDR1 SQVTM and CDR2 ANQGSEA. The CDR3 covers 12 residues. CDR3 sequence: CSLILTTDTQYF. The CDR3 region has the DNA TGCAGCCTCATCTTGACCACAGATACGCAGTATTTT.

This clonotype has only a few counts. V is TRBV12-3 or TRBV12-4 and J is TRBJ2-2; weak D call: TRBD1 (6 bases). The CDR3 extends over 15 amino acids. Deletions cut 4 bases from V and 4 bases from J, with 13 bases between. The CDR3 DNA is TGTGCCAGCAGTTCTGTGGGACACACCACCGGGGAGCTGTTTTTT. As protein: CASSSVGHTTGELFF.

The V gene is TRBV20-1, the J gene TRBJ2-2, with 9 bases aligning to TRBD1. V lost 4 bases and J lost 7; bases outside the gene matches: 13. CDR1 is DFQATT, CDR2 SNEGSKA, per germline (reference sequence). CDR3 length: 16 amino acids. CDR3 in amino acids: CSANERTGAPVGELFF. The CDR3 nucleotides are TGCAGTGCTAACGAAAGGACAGGGGCCCCCGTCGGGGAGCTGTTTTTT.

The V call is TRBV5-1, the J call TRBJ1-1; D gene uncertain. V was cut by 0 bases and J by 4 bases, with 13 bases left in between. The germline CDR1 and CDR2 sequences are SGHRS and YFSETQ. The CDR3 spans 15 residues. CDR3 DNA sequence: TGCGCCAGCAGCTTGGCCCCGGGCGTGGGCACTGAAGCTTTCTTT. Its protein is CASSLAPGVGTEAFF.

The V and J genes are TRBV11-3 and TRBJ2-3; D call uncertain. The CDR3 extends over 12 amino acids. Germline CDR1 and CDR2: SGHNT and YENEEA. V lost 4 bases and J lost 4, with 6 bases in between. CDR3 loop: CASSSSADTQYF. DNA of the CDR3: TGTGCCAGCAGCTCCTCCGCAGATACGCAGTATTTT.

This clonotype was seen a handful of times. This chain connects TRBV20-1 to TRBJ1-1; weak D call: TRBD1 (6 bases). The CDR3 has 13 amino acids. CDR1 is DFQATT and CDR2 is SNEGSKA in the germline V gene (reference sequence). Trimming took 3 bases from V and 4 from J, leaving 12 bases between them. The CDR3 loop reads CSARGGLITEAFF. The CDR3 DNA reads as TGCAGTGCTAGGGGGGGGCTTATCACTGAAGCTTTCTTT.

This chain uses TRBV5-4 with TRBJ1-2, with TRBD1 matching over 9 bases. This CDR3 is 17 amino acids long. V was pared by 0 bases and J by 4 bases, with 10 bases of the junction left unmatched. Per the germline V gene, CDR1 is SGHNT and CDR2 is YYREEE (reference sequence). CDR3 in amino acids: CASSLVAGTGRLYGYTF. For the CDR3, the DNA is TGTGCCAGCAGCTTGGTCGCCGGGACAGGGCGGCTCTATGGCTACACCTTC.

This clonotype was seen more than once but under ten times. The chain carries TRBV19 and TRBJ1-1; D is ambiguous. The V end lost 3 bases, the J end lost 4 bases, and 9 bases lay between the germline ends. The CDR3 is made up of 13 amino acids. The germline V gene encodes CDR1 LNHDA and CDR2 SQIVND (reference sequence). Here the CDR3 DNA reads TGTGCCAGTAGTATTGGGTTTTCCACTGAAGCTTTCTTT. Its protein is CASSIGFSTEAFF.

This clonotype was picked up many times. The CDR3 loop is CASSITEFYEQYF. The CDR3 nucleotides are TGTGCCAGCTCAATTACAGAATTTTACGAGCAGTACTTC. The V call is TRBV18, the J call TRBJ2-7; D gene ambiguous. This CDR3 has 13 amino acids. The V end lost 5 bases, the J end lost 4 bases, and 12 bases lay between the germline ends. Germline-derived CDR1 and CDR2 are KGHSH and LQKENI. Full variable domain (remainder filled in from reference TRBV18 and TRBJ2-7): NAGVMQNPRHLVRRRGQEARLRCSPMKGHSHVYWYRQLPEEGLKFMVYLQKENIIDESGMPKERFSAEFPKEGPSILRIQQVVRGDSAAYFCASSITEFYEQYFGPGTRLTVT.

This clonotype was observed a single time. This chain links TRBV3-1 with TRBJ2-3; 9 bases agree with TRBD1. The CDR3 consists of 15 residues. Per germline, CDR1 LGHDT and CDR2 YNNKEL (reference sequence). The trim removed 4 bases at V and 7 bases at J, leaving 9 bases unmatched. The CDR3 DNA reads TGTGCCAGCAGCCTATACAGGGGGCAGCTAAATACGCAGTATTTT. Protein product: CASSLYRGQLNTQYF.

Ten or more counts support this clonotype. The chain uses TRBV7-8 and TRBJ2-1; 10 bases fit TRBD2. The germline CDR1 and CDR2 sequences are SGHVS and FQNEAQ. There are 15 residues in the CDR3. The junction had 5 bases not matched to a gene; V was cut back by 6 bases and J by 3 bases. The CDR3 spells CASRVEREGYNEQFF. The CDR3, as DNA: TGTGCCAGCAGGGTAGAGCGGGAGGGCTACAATGAGCAGTTCTTC.

The CDR3 protein is CASTVIAAENEQFF. CDR3 DNA sequence: TGTGCCAGCACGGTAATAGCGGCAGAAAATGAGCAGTTCTTC. The chain carries TRBV28 and TRBJ2-1, with D perhaps TRBD2 (6 bases). The CDR3 is made up of 14 amino acids. Germline CDR1 is MDHEN and CDR2 is SYDVKM. Trimming removed 7 bases at V and 7 bases at J, with 17 bases between.

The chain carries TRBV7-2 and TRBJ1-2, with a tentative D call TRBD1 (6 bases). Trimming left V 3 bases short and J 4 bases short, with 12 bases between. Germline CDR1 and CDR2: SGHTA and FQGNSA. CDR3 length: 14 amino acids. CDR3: CASSFGGDIYGYTF. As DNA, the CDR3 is TGTGCCAGCAGCTTTGGGGGGGACATCTATGGCTACACCTTC. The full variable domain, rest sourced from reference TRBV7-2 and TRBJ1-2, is GAGVSQSPSNKVTEKGKDVELRCDPISGHTALYWYRQSLGQGLEFLIYFQGNSAPDKSGLPSDRFSAERTGGSVSTLTIQRTQQEDSAVYLCASSFGGDIYGYTFGSGTRLTVV.

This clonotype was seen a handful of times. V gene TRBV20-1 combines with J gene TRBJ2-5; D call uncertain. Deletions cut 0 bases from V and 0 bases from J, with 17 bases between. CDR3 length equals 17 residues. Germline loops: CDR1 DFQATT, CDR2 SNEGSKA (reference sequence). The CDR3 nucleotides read TGCAGTGCTAGAGAGTGGAGAACATCGACGTACCAAGAGACCCAGTACTTC. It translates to CSAREWRTSTYQETQYF.

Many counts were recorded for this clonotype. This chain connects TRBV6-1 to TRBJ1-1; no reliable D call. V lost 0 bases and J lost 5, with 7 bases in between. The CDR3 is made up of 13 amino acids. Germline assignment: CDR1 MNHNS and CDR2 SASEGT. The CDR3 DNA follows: TGTGCCAGCAGTGAAGCAGGGTGGACTGAAGCTTTCTTT. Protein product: CASSEAGWTEAFF.

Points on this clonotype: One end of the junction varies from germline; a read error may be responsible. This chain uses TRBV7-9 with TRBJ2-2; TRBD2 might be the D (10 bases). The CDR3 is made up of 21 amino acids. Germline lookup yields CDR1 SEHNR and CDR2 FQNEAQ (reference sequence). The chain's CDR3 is CAGSSTRGQGRLAGDPGELFF. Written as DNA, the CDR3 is TGTGCCGGCAGCTCTACCCGGGGACAGGGTCGGCTAGCGGGAGATCCTGGGGAGCTGTTTTTT.

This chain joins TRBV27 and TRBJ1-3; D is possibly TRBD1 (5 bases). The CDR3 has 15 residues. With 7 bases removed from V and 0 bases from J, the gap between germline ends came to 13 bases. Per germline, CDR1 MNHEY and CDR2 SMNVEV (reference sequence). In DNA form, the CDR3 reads TGTGCCAGCAAGCCACAGGCCGACTCTGGAAACACCATATATTTT. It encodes CASKPQADSGNTIYF.

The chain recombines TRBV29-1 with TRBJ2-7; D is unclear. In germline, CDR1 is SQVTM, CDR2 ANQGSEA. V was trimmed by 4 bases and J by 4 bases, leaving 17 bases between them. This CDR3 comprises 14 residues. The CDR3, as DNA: TGCAGCGTTGTCGTATACGGTGCGTTTTACGAGCAGTACTTC. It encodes CSVVVYGAFYEQYF.